Shown below are 6 T cell receptor beta chains from a single sample sequenced in a study of T cell responses to AZD1222 COVID-19 vaccine. Libraries were prepared by immunoSEQ multiplex PCR; TCRdb keeps only in-frame clonotypes and omits some of them. The sample shows 95,000 to 100,000 clones, around 87% of them seen only once. Sequenced here: peripheral blood, sampled 28 days after the second AZD1222 dose. These TCRs come from an adult who received the AZD1222 COVID-19 vaccine.

The rearrangement uses TRBV6-1 and TRBJ1-2, with TRBD1 matching 8 bases. The CDR3 is 16 residues long. The V gene's germline CDR1 is MNHNS and CDR2 SASEGT. Germline trimming cut 4 bases from V and 4 bases from J; bases unmatched to any gene: 11. CDR3 residues: CASSVASGGLLYGYTF. The CDR3 nucleotides read TGTGCCAGCAGTGTAGCATCAGGGGGCCTCCTCTATGGCTACACCTTC.

V gene TRBV9 combines with J gene TRBJ1-4; 10 bases are shared with TRBD1. This CDR3 spans 15 amino acids. Germline trimming cut 4 bases from V and 4 bases from J; bases unmatched to any gene: 4. Germline CDR1 and CDR2: SGDLS and YYNGEE. The CDR3, as DNA: TGTGCCAGCAGCCTGACAGGGGGCTATAATGAAAAACTGTTTTTT. Translation: CASSLTGGYNEKLFF.

This chain connects TRBV6-5 to TRBJ1-4; D unresolved. V was clipped by 2 bases and J by 8 bases, with 9 bases between them. Germline V lookup: CDR1 MNHEY, CDR2 SVGAGI. This CDR3 has 13 amino acids. The CDR3 nucleotides are TGTGCCAGCAGTTACACGCTAGAAGAAAAACTGTTTTTT. It codes for CASSYTLEEKLFF.

The V and J genes are TRBV19 and TRBJ2-1; the match to TRBD2 covers 7 bases. Per the germline V gene, CDR1 is LNHDA and CDR2 is SQIVND (reference sequence). The J segment lost 4 bases and the V segment lost 4 bases, leaving 4 bases of the junction unmatched. The CDR3 has 14 residues. This CDR3 is CASSSGSTYNEQFF. In DNA form, the CDR3 reads TGTGCCAGTAGTAGCGGGAGTACGTACAATGAGCAGTTCTTC.

This rearrangement joins TRBV27 to TRBJ1-2, with D perhaps TRBD1 (6 bases). Between the trimmed V and J ends, which lost 2 bases and 6 bases, there was a span of 22 bases. This CDR3 is 17 amino acids long. In germline, CDR1 is MNHEY, CDR2 SMNVEV (reference sequence). The CDR3 bases are TGTGCCAGCAGTTTACGGGGGCGTTTGGGCAGCACCCATGGCTACACCTTC. This encodes CASSLRGRLGSTHGYTF.

The V and J genes are TRBV6-4 and TRBJ2-1; 9 bases agree with TRBD2. Germline CDR1 is MRHNA and CDR2 is SNTAGT. Trimming at V came to 1 base and at J to 9 bases, leaving 16 bases not matched to a gene. The CDR3 is made up of 18 amino acids. CDR3 region: CASSDFGQRAGGPSEQFF. CDR3 in DNA: TGTGCCAGCAGTGACTTCGGTCAACGGGCGGGAGGGCCAAGTGAGCAGTTCTTC.